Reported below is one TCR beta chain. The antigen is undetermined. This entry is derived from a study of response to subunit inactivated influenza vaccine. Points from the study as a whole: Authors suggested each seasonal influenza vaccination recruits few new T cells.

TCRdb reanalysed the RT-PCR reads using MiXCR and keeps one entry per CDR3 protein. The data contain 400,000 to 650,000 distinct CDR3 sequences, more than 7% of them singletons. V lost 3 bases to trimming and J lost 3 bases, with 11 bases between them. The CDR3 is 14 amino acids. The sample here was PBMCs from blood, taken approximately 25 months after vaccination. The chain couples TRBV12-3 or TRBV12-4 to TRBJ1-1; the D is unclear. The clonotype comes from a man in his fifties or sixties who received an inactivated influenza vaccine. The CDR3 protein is CASSLGPVDTEAFF. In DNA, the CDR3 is TGTGCCAGCAGTTTGGGTCCGGTGGACACTGAAGCTTTCTTT.